This is a list of T cell receptor beta chains from one sample in a study of cytomegalovirus exposure and HLA in healthy donors. Repertoires were generated with immunoSEQ multiplex PCR, while TCRdb's copy carries only in-frame clones and drops some. Altogether roughly 80,000 clones are present, less than 80% being singletons, with the ten largest covering 7% to 9%. The material sequenced was PBMCs. Receptor source: a middle-aged woman in good health and CMV-seronegative. The CDR3 runs from the conserved cysteine through the conserved F or W. A D gene is named only where the DNA matches it firmly.

V	D	J	CDR3
TRBV4-2	TRBD1	TRBJ2-6	CASSQEGTGLSGANVLTF
TRBV10-2	-	TRBJ2-1	CASSALDLSYNEQFF
TRBV7-9	TRBD1	TRBJ2-2	CASSLETGTNTGELFF
TRBV4-3	-	TRBJ1-2	CASSQEAGAFYGYTF
TRBV5-1	-	TRBJ1-2	CASRPQGGNYGYTF
TRBV4-3	-	TRBJ1-1	CASSQDYGGKGEAFF
TRBV18	-	TRBJ1-1	CASSPSYGQEAFF
TRBV7-2	TRBD1	TRBJ1-6	CASSLRGQSSSPLHF
TRBV27	-	TRBJ2-5	CASSLFWETQETQYF
TRBV18	-	TRBJ1-2	CASSQEGGIGYGYTF
TRBV28	TRBD1	TRBJ1-6	CASSFNRGPGNSPLHF
TRBV19	TRBD1	TRBJ1-1	CASSDRTGFRTEAFF
TRBV7-9	TRBD1	TRBJ1-6	CASSLATGGGSPLHF
TRBV18	-	TRBJ1-4	CASSPGSSRTNEKLFF
TRBV10-3	TRBD1	TRBJ2-1	CAISDGQGRGNEQFF
TRBV4-1	TRBD1	TRBJ2-7	CASSHLQGAYEQYF
TRBV18	TRBD1	TRBJ1-2	CASSPSRDRAYGYTF
TRBV6-4	TRBD2	TRBJ2-1	CASSLAGGAGYNEQFF
TRBV5-6	TRBD1	TRBJ2-1	CASSEPGQPYNEQFF
TRBV18	TRBD1	TRBJ2-1	CASSPRTGASDEQFF
TRBV7-3	TRBD2	TRBJ2-1	CASSSGLAGFNEQFF
TRBV19	-	TRBJ1-1	CASTMSHRDTEAFF
TRBV28	TRBD1	TRBJ1-5	CASRIRTGMVSQHF
TRBV29-1	-	TRBJ2-5	CSVEVFEETQYF
TRBV6-1	-	TRBJ2-3	CASSAGNGGDTQYF
TRBV27	-	TRBJ1-4	CASTTSVF
TRBV6-5	TRBD2	TRBJ2-5	CASRTLAGEQETQYF
TRBV5-1	TRBD2	TRBJ2-1	CASSSPGLAGGSYNEQFF
TRBV5-1	TRBD1	TRBJ2-5	CASSFMGQGAGETQYF
TRBV11-2	TRBD1	TRBJ1-1	CASSPFTGAQGKQAFF
TRBV30	TRBD1	TRBJ2-7	CAWSAGGQGLTYEQYF
TRBV10-3	TRBD1	TRBJ2-7	CAISEWTGANEQYF
TRBV7-7	-	TRBJ2-5	CASSLGGIQETQYF
TRBV5-4	TRBD2	TRBJ2-2	CASTHSGSRNTGELFF
TRBV5-6	TRBD1	TRBJ1-6	CASSLGRTGYSPLHF
TRBV5-3	-	TRBJ2-1	CARSLARKPYNEQFF
TRBV19	TRBD1	TRBJ1-5	CASNRGQDSNQPQHF
TRBV28	TRBD1	TRBJ2-1	CASSQAGQGTNEQFF
TRBV28	-	TRBJ2-7	CASSSRRNEQYF
TRBV6-5	-	TRBJ1-2	CASSYGGTYGYTF
TRBV6-4	-	TRBJ2-1	CASSDTVFDEQFF
TRBV19	-	TRBJ2-2	CASSILTSAGELFF
TRBV9	-	TRBJ2-7	CASSPWTVDEQYF
TRBV30	-	TRBJ2-7	CAWSAGGRGYEQYF
TRBV27	TRBD2	TRBJ2-4	CASSLSVGTSGQNIQYF
TRBV5-8	-	TRBJ2-5	CASSLDRAQETQYF
TRBV9	TRBD1	TRBJ2-3	CASSVEGTGNTDTQYF
TRBV5-1	TRBD2	TRBJ2-5	CASSFTSGSPRETQYF
TRBV25-1	-	TRBJ2-5	CASSYGGETQYF
TRBV9	TRBD2	TRBJ2-7	CASSLYSGSVQDEQYF
TRBV21-1	-	TRBJ2-7	CASTQRDRTSPYEQYF
TRBV7-2	-	TRBJ2-7	CASSLSGAPTSYEQYF